This T cell receptor beta chain was identified during a study of human T cells and chemical hapten exposure. At least ten counts were recorded for this clonotype. What it binds is unknown. Time point in this sample: pre-sensitization, week 0. Indicated treatment: therapeutic diphenylcyclopropenone sensitization with weekly scalp DPC. The study, taken as a whole, reports: DPC sensitization produced no change in TCRs with frequency above 1 in 1000. With patch test score, the counts of PT1 expanded TCRs showed a positive correlation.

TCRdb fed the RACE reads into MiXCR, producing one record per CDR3 protein. The sample lists more than 80,000 distinct CDR3 sequences; more than 10% were seen once. This sequence was found in a woman aged 60-75 years with alopecia areata. Some clones in this sample may be carry-over from other donors' samples. The starting material was whole blood, obtained in connection with sensitization to the hapten diphenylcyclopropenone (DPC).

The CDR3 DNA reads TGTGCCAGCAGCTTATTCGGTAGCGGGGGCACCGGGGAGCTGTTTTTT. Translating it yields CASSLFGSGGTGELFF. V and J are TRBV7-2 and TRBJ2-2; 9 nucleotides align to TRBD2. The CDR3 is 16 residues long. V lost 2 bases to trimming and J lost 4 bases; unmatched junction nucleotides: 5. Germline CDR1 and CDR2: SGHTA and FQGNSA.